Shown below are 10 T cell receptor beta chains from a single sample sequenced in a study of beta chain features in type 1 diabetes. Study-level points and caveats: There was a moderate but significant shortening of TCRB CDR3s in all four CD4+ subsets of Type 1 diabetes patients.

Investigators reverse transcribed all isolated RNA, so they sequenced expressed TCRB transcripts. Sequencing used immunoSEQ multiplex PCR; TCRdb keeps in-frame clones, though not all of them. The sample records about 700,000 clones, around an eighth being singletons. These receptors have no known antigen. The specimen was naive CD4+ T cells from blood. These receptors were taken from a man between 18 and 35 years old with type 1 diabetes.

Here the CDR3 reads CASSPSGVGEQYF. The CDR3 nucleotides are TGTGCCAGCTCACCCAGCGGGGTGGGTGAGCAGTACTTC. The genes are TRBV18 and TRBJ2-7, with 7 bases aligning to TRBD2. V dropped 3 bases and J dropped 7; count of bases not matched to a gene: 6. The germline V gene has CDR1 KGHSH and CDR2 LQKENI. The CDR3 totals 13 residues.

This chain joins TRBV11-3 and TRBJ2-1, with 12 nucleotides matching TRBD2. The V gene's germline CDR1 is SGHNT and CDR2 YENEEA. With 0 bases clipped from V and 6 bases from J, the junction kept 12 bases outside the gene matches. The CDR3 length is 19 residues. In DNA, the CDR3 is TGTGCCAGCAGCTTAGATCTCCTTGGACTAGCGGGGCCCGGCAATGAGCAGTTCTTC. Translation: CASSLDLLGLAGPGNEQFF. The entire variable domain, with the rest obtained from reference TRBV11-3 and TRBJ2-1, is as follows: EAGVVQSPRYKIIEKKQPVAFWCNPISGHNTLYWYLQNLGQGPELLIRYENEEAVDDSQLPKDRFSAERLKGVDSTLKIQPAELGDSAVYLCASSLDLLGLAGPGNEQFFGPGTRLTVL.

The J gene is TRBJ1-1, the V gene TRBV14, with D uncertain. Germline V CDR1 and CDR2: SGHDN, FVKESK. The CDR3 is 13 residues long. With 4 bases removed from V and 6 bases from J, the gap between germline ends came to 12 bases. This CDR3 reads CASSLNLWAEAFF. In DNA form, the CDR3 reads TGTGCCAGCAGCCTTAATCTTTGGGCTGAAGCTTTCTTT.

The J gene is TRBJ2-2, the V gene TRBV25-1; the match to TRBD2 covers 11 bases. Per the germline V gene, CDR1 is MGHDK and CDR2 is SYGVNS. V lost 6 bases to trimming and J lost 5 bases; unmatched junction nucleotides: 5. This CDR3 has 15 amino acids. The CDR3 coding sequence is TGTGCCAGCAGCCTAGCGGGGGGACCTACCGGGGAGCTGTTTTTT. Its translation is CASSLAGGPTGELFF.

The chain joins TRBV5-1 to TRBJ1-3; D gene unclear. The CDR3 covers 17 residues. Germline CDR1 reads SGHRS; CDR2 reads YFSETQ. Trimming took off 0 bases at V and 2 bases at J, with 15 bases between the two ends. The CDR3 loop is CASSLDSAPGTGNTIYF. DNA of the CDR3: TGCGCCAGCAGCTTGGACTCGGCCCCCGGGACTGGAAACACCATATATTTT.

This clone was observed a few times. This chain joins TRBV27 and TRBJ2-2; 7 bases align to TRBD1. The V segment lost 11 bases and the J segment 5 bases; nucleotides outside the gene matches: 5. The germline V gene has CDR1 MNHEY and CDR2 SMNVEV (reference sequence). The CDR3 extends over 12 amino acids. The CDR3 DNA follows: TGTGCCGGGCCCAGGGGGACCGGGGAGCTGTTTTTT. Amino acids: CAGPRGTGELFF.

This clone was seen a few times. The V call is TRBV2, the J call TRBJ1-5; perhaps TRBD1 as D (6 bases). CDR3 length equals 13 residues. Germline V gene sequence: CDR1 SNHLY, CDR2 FYNNEI. The ends were cut back, 6 bases at V and 4 bases at J, with 10 bases in the middle. This chain's CDR3 is CASRWTENQPQHF. CDR3 DNA sequence: TGTGCCAGCAGATGGACAGAGAATCAGCCCCAGCATTTT.

There are a few counts of this clone. The chain recombines TRBV28 with TRBJ1-5, with no clear D. Germline V gene data show CDR1 as MDHEN and CDR2 as SYDVKM. This CDR3 has 13 amino acids. V was trimmed by 9 bases and J by 1 base, leaving 10 bases between them. CDR3 protein: CASKGGSNQPQHF. The CDR3 DNA reads TGTGCCAGTAAGGGAGGCAGCAATCAGCCCCAGCATTTT.

The chain uses TRBV4-1 and TRBJ2-3, with 11 bases that match TRBD2. With 4 bases clipped from V and 2 bases from J, the junction kept 5 bases outside the gene matches. Germline assignment: CDR1 MGHRA and CDR2 YSYEKL. The CDR3 extends over 16 amino acids. The chain's CDR3 is CASSLGTSGATDTQYF. The CDR3 DNA is TGCGCCAGCAGCCTCGGGACTAGCGGTGCCACAGATACGCAGTATTTT.

As for this clone: Within the sample, other DNA sequences also encode this same CDR3. The chain recombines TRBV4-2 with TRBJ2-5; D call uncertain. The CDR3 runs to 17 residues. Germline V lookup: CDR1 LGHNA, CDR2 YNFKEQ. V was shortened by 0 bases and J by 5 bases, with 19 bases between the two germline ends. CDR3 nucleotides: TGTGCCAGCAGCCAAGATCTTACCGGGTGGCCCGTGGAGACCCAGTACTTC. This encodes CASSQDLTGWPVETQYF.